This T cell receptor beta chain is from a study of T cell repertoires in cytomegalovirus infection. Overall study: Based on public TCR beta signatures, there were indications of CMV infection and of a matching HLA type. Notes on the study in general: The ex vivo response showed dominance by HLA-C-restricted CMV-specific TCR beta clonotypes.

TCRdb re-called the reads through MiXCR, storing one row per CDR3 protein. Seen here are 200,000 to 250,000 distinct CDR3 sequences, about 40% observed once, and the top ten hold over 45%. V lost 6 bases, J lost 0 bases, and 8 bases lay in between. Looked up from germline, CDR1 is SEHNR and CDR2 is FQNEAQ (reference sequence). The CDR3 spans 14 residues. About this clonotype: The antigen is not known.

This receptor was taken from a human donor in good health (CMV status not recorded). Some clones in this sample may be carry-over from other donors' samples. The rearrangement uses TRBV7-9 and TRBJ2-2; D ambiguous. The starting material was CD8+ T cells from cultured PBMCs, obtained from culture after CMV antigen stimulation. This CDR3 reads CASRILTNTGELFF. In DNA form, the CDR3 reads TGTGCCAGCAGAATCCTGACGAACACCGGGGAGCTGTTTTTT.